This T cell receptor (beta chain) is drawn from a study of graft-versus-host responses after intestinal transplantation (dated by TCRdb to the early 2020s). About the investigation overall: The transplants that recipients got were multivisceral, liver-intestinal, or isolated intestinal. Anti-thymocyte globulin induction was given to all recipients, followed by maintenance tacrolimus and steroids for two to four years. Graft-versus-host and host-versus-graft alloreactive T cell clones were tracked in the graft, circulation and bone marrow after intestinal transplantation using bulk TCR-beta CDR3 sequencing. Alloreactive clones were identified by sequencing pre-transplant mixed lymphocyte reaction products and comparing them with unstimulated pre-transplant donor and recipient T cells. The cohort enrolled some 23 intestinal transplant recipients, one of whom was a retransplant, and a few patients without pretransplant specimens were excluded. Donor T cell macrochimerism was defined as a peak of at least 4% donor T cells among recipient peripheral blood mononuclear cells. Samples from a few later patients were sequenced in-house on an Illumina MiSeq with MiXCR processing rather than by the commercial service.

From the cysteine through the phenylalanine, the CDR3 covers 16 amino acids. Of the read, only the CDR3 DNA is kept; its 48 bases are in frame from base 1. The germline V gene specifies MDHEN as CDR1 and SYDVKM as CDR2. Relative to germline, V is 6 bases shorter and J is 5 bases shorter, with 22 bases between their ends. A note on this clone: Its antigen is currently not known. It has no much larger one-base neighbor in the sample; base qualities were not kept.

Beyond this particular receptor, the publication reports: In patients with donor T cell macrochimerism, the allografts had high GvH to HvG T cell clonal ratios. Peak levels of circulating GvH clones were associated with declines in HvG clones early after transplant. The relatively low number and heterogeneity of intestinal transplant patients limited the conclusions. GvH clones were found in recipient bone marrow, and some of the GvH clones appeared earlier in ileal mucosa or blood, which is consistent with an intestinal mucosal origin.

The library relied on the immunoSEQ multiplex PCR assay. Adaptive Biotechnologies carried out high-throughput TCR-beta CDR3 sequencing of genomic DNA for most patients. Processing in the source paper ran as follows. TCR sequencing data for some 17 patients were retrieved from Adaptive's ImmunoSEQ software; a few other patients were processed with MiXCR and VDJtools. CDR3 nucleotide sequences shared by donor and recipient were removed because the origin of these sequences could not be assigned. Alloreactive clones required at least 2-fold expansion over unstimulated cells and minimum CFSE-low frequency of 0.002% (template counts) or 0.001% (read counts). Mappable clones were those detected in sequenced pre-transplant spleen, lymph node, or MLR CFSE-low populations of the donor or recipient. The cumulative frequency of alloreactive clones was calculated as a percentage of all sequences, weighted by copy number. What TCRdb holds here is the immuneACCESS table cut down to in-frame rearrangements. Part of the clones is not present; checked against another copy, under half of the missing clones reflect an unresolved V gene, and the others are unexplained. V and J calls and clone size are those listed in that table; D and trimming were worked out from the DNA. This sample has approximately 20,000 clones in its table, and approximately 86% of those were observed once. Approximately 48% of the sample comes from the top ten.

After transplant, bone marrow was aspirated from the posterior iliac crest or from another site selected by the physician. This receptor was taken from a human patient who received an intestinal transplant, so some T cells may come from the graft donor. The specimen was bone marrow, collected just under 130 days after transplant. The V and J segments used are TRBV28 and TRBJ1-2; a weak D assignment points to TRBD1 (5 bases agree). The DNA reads TGTGCCAGCAGCAAACCACCGGCGGGGACTTCTTATGGCTACACCTTC. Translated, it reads CASSKPPAGTSYGYTF.